These 16 T cell receptor beta chains originate from one sample sequenced in a study of molecular identifiers for immune sequencing clone quantification. Via MiXCR, TCRdb re-called the PCR reads, giving one row per CDR3 protein. This table has 62,000 or so distinct CDR3 sequences, approximately 18% appearing once. Material: naive CD8+ T cells from blood, with Jurkat cell RNA spiked in. Subset denoted: FACS-sorted CD8+CD4-CCR7+CD45RA+ naive T cells. The receptors originated from a human donor in good health. Some libraries in this study had Jurkat cell RNA spiked in.

This clonotype was counted at least ten times. This chain's CDR3 is CASSFPQNSAATGNTIYF. DNA for the CDR3: TGTGCCAGCAGCTTCCCCCAAAATTCGGCTGCTACTGGAAACACCATATATTTT. The chain links TRBV7-9 to TRBJ1-3; D is undetermined. The CDR3 sequence is 18 residues long. Germline assignment: CDR1 SEHNR and CDR2 FQNEAQ (reference sequence). V lost 3 bases to trimming and J lost 2 bases, with 20 bases between them.

In its sample, this clonotype was seen many times. The V call is TRBV27, the J call TRBJ2-7; TRBD2 aligns across 7 bases. CDR3 length equals 13 residues. CDR1 and CDR2 from the germline V gene are MNHEY and SMNVEV (reference sequence). J was trimmed by 3 bases and V by 9 bases; bases with no gene match: 8. The chain's CDR3 is CASGGGGSYEQYF. For the CDR3, the DNA is TGTGCCAGTGGGGGGGGGGGTAGCTACGAGCAGTACTTC.

This clonotype was counted ten times or more. The V and J genes are TRBV20-1 and TRBJ2-2; no definite D call. The V end lost 4 bases, the J end lost 3 bases, and 15 bases lay between the germline ends. The V gene's germline CDR1 is DFQATT and CDR2 SNEGSKA (reference sequence). The CDR3 has 15 amino acids. The DNA of the CDR3 is TGCAGTGCTATCGGGTCCGGGCCCTACACCGGGGAGCTGTTTTTT. Its protein is CSAIGSGPYTGELFF.

Remarks on this clonotype: A much larger clone differs from this one at a single base, so this may be a read error. The rearrangement uses TRBV7-7 and TRBJ2-7; TRBD1 aligns across 8 bases. Germline CDR1 and CDR2: SSHAT and FNYEAQ (reference sequence). The CDR3 covers 15 residues. This chain's CDR3 is CASSRGTGPEYGQYF. CDR3 coding DNA: TGTGCTAGCAGCCGAGGGACAGGACCCGAGTACGGGCAGTACTTC.

This clonotype appeared many times. The chain combines TRBV19 with TRBJ2-7; no definite D call. CDR1 LNHDA and CDR2 SQIVND come from the germline V gene (reference sequence). The CDR3 has 13 residues. V was cut by 1 base and J by 2 bases, with 6 bases left in between. CDR3 residues: CASSIGITYEQYF. The CDR3 nucleotides are TGTGCCAGTAGTATAGGGATCACCTACGAGCAGTACTTC. The full variable domain, its missing parts supplied by reference TRBV19 and TRBJ2-7, is DGGITQSPKYLFRKEGQNVTLSCEQNLNHDAMYWYRQDPGQGLRLIYYSQIVNDFQKGDIAEGYSVSREKKESFPLTVTSAQKNPTAFYLCASSIGITYEQYFGPGTRLTVT.

This clonotype has a count of ten or more. The chain joins TRBV6-6 to TRBJ2-2; D remains ambiguous. Germline values: CDR1 MNHNY, CDR2 SVGAGI (reference sequence). The CDR3 length is 16 residues. The V end lost 0 bases, the J end lost 1 base, and 9 bases lay between the germline ends. This CDR3 is CASSYSMLKNTGELFF. The CDR3 region has the DNA TGTGCCAGCAGTTACTCGATGTTAAAGAACACCGGGGAGCTGTTTTTT.

The sample holds a few counts of this clonotype. An end of the junction differs from the germline gene, which may be a read error. The rearrangement links TRBV7-4 to TRBJ1-5; TRBD1 agrees at 8 bases. Germline-derived CDR1 and CDR2 are SGHVT and SQSDAQ. The CDR3 length is 18 residues. The CDR3 region is CASRESEGQDYSNRPQHF. The CDR3 DNA reads as TGTGCCAGCAGGGAAAGCGAGGGACAGGACTATAGCAATCGGCCCCAGCATTTT.

Many counts were recorded for this clonotype. The rearrangement uses TRBV5-1 and TRBJ2-3, with 7 positions matching TRBD2. The trim removed 0 bases at V and 4 bases at J, leaving 11 bases unmatched. The CDR3 runs 17 residues. Germline V CDR1 and CDR2: SGHRS, YFSETQ. Here the CDR3 reads CASSLGVGGSSPDTQYF. The CDR3 DNA sequence: TGCGCCAGCAGCTTGGGGGTCGGCGGGAGTTCCCCAGATACGCAGTATTTT.

This chain uses TRBV11-2 with TRBJ1-1; D perhaps matches TRBD1 (5 bases). Germline V gives CDR1 SGHAT, CDR2 FQNNGV. Trimming left V 3 bases short and J 3 bases short, with 11 bases between. The CDR3 extends over 14 amino acids. CDR3 loop: CASSLGGWDTEAFF. The CDR3, as DNA: TGTGCCAGCAGCTTGGGGGGATGGGACACTGAAGCTTTCTTT.

This clonotype has a handful of counts. The rearrangement uses TRBV19 and TRBJ2-1; D not resolved. Germline loops: CDR1 LNHDA, CDR2 SQIVND (reference sequence). This CDR3 has 17 residues. Trimming took off 5 bases at V and 4 bases at J, with 21 bases between the two ends. The CDR3 here is CASSAPSRKENYNEQFF. In nucleotides, the CDR3 is TGTGCCAGTAGTGCCCCTTCTCGGAAAGAAAATTACAATGAGCAGTTCTTC.

This clonotype showed up many times. The CDR3 is CAWSVLPEGNQPQHF. The CDR3 region has the DNA TGTGCCTGGAGTGTACTCCCGGAGGGGAATCAGCCCCAGCATTTT. The genes are TRBV30 and TRBJ1-5; D is possibly TRBD1 (5 bases). The CDR3 has 15 residues. Trimming took off 0 bases at V and 4 bases at J, with 13 bases between the two ends. Germline V gene data show CDR1 as GTSNPN and CDR2 as SVGIG (reference sequence).

On this clonotype itself: A read error is possible here, since a much larger clone lies one base away. This is likely a read error, given that the CDR3 carries no conserved phenylalanine or tryptophan at its end. The chain recombines TRBV6-1 with TRBJ1-2, with D perhaps TRBD1 (5 bases). Germline V gene sequence: CDR1 MNHNS, CDR2 SASEGT. The V end lost 6 bases, the J end lost 5 bases, and 13 bases lay between the germline ends. The CDR3 sequence is 13 residues long. The DNA for the CDR3 is TGTGCCAGCAGCCTGAACAGGATTTATGGCTACACCATC. This translates into CASSLNRIYGYTI.

There are many counts of this clonotype. The genes are TRBV28 and TRBJ1-5; TRBD1 matches at 8 bases. This CDR3 is 16 amino acids long. Per the germline V gene, CDR1 is MDHEN and CDR2 is SYDVKM. The J segment lost 2 bases and the V segment lost 1 base, leaving 4 bases of the junction unmatched. CDR3 sequence: CASSLSRGQGNQPQHF. As DNA, the CDR3 is TGTGCCAGCAGTTTATCCAGGGGGCAAGGCAATCAGCCCCAGCATTTT.

This clonotype was recorded at least ten times. This rearrangement joins TRBV4-1 to TRBJ1-2; 7 bases fit TRBD1. The V segment lost 6 bases and the J segment 8 bases; nucleotides outside the gene matches: 9. From germline, CDR1 is MGHRA and CDR2 YSYEKL. This CDR3 contains 13 residues. Here the CDR3 DNA reads TGCGCCAGCAGGGGACAGCTTGGGGGAGGCTACACCTTC. It encodes CASRGQLGGGYTF.

With respect to this clonotype: A much larger clone differs by one base, so this may be a read error. Likely a read error: the CDR3 ends without its conserved phenylalanine or tryptophan. The chain employs TRBV5-6 and TRBJ2-7, with 12 bases identical to TRBD1. The CDR3 covers 14 residues. Germline values: CDR1 SGHDT, CDR2 YYEEEE. V shed 4 bases and J 6 bases; nucleotides not matched to a gene: 5. The CDR3 loop is CASSAGTGGFEQYL. The CDR3 region has the DNA TGTGCCAGCAGCGCTGGGACAGGGGGCTTCGAGCAGTACCTC.

This clonotype was counted a few times. The rearrangement uses TRBV4-3 and TRBJ2-1; D unclear. CDR3 size: 14 residues. The V gene lost 0 bases and the J gene lost 7 bases, with 10 bases spanning the gap. Germline lookup yields CDR1 LGHNA and CDR2 YSLEER. CDR3 nucleotides: TGCGCCAGCAGCCAAGATCGAGCATTTAATGAGCAGTTCTTC. Translating gives CASSQDRAFNEQFF.